Listed below are T cell receptor beta chains from one sample, sequenced in a study of cytotoxic CD8 clonotypes in ibrutinib-treated CLL. Some clones are missing from TCRdb's copy, which holds only in-frame ones; the method was immunoSEQ multiplex PCR. The profile shows approximately 92,000 clones, more than 70% of them singletons. The sequences come from PBMCs, collected after 24 months of ibrutinib treatment. These TCRs come from a human donor with chronic lymphocytic leukemia. Both conserved end residues are part of each CDR3. The D gene is left open where the match is weak. Part of the rows lack a size; the others show once, few, many or a class for expanded clones.

clone_size: .; d_call: .; v_call: TRBV6-1; j_call: TRBJ1-1; cdr3_nt: TGTGCCAGCACCCCATGGGGGTACACTGAAGCTTTCTTT; cdr3_aa: CASTPWGYTEAFF
clone_size: once; d_call: .; v_call: TRBV19; j_call: TRBJ2-2; cdr3_nt: TGTGCCAGTAGTATAAATTTTCGCTGGGTCACGGAGACCGGGGAGCTGTTTTTT; cdr3_aa: CASSINFRWVTETGELFF
clone_size: .; d_call: TRBD2; v_call: TRBV9; j_call: TRBJ2-2; cdr3_nt: TGTGCCAGCAGCGTAGTCGGTAGCGGGAGGTACACCGGGGAGCTGTTTTTT; cdr3_aa: CASSVVGSGRYTGELFF
clone_size: .; d_call: TRBD1; v_call: TRBV7-9; j_call: TRBJ2-3; cdr3_nt: TGTGCCAGCAGCATCAGGGGGTTCACAGATACGCAGTATTTT; cdr3_aa: CASSIRGFTDTQYF
clone_size: .; d_call: TRBD1; v_call: TRBV9; j_call: TRBJ1-2; cdr3_nt: TGTGCCAGCAGCCCCCAACTGACAGGGAACTATGGCTACACCTTC; cdr3_aa: CASSPQLTGNYGYTF
clone_size: few; d_call: TRBD1; v_call: TRBV2; j_call: TRBJ1-5; cdr3_nt: TGTGCCAGCAGGGGGACAGGGGAGCAGCCCCAGCATTTT; cdr3_aa: CASRGTGEQPQHF
clone_size: few; d_call: .; v_call: TRBV6-6; j_call: TRBJ2-7; cdr3_nt: TGTGCCAGCAGTACCGTGAGCGCGGGTGCCTCCTACGAGCAGTACTTC; cdr3_aa: CASSTVSAGASYEQYF
clone_size: .; d_call: .; v_call: TRBV2; j_call: TRBJ1-1; cdr3_nt: TGTGCCAGCAGTCAACGGACGACGAACACTGAAGCTTTCTTT; cdr3_aa: CASSQRTTNTEAFF
clone_size: .; d_call: .; v_call: TRBV7-2; j_call: TRBJ2-3; cdr3_nt: TGTGCCAGCAGCTTCCCCTCAGATACGCAGTATTTT; cdr3_aa: CASSFPSDTQYF
clone_size: once; d_call: TRBD1; v_call: TRBV7-2; j_call: TRBJ2-7; cdr3_nt: TGTGCCAGCAGCGGGACAGGGGGTTCCCACTACGAGCAGTACTTC; cdr3_aa: CASSGTGGSHYEQYF
clone_size: .; d_call: .; v_call: TRBV28; j_call: TRBJ2-7; cdr3_nt: TGTGCCAGCGGGGGGGGACAAGGGTCCTACGAGCAGTACTTC; cdr3_aa: CASGGGQGSYEQYF
clone_size: few; d_call: .; v_call: TRBV21-1; j_call: TRBJ1-2; cdr3_nt: TGTGCCGTGGCTCATGCTCAGGGAAACTATGGCTACACCTTC; cdr3_aa: CAVAHAQGNYGYTF
clone_size: .; d_call: .; v_call: TRBV6-6; j_call: TRBJ1-3; cdr3_nt: TGTGCCAGCACGAGAGGGGGTTCAAGCTCTGGAAACACCATATATTTT; cdr3_aa: CASTRGGSSSGNTIYF
clone_size: few; d_call: TRBD2; v_call: TRBV5-1; j_call: TRBJ2-7; cdr3_nt: TGCGCCAGCACCCGGGGGGGCGACAAGAACTACGAGCAGTACTTC; cdr3_aa: CASTRGGDKNYEQYF
clone_size: .; d_call: TRBD2; v_call: TRBV11-3; j_call: TRBJ2-3; cdr3_nt: TGTGCCAGCAGCTTAAAGACTAGCGGGAAGAGCACAGATACGCAGTATTTT; cdr3_aa: CASSLKTSGKSTDTQYF
clone_size: .; d_call: .; v_call: TRBV5-1; j_call: TRBJ2-1; cdr3_nt: TGCGCCAGCAGCTTGACCGGGACATCTCACAATGAGCAGTTCTTC; cdr3_aa: CASSLTGTSHNEQFF
clone_size: .; d_call: TRBD1; v_call: TRBV2; j_call: TRBJ2-3; cdr3_nt: TGTGCCAGCAAAATCCGGGGACAGGGCACAGATACGCAGTATTTT; cdr3_aa: CASKIRGQGTDTQYF
clone_size: .; d_call: .; v_call: TRBV7-6; j_call: TRBJ2-1; cdr3_nt: TGTGCCAGCAGCTTATTAGCAGGAGAGTGGGGAAATGAGCAGTTCTTC; cdr3_aa: CASSLLAGEWGNEQFF
clone_size: .; d_call: .; v_call: TRBV5-1; j_call: TRBJ1-4; cdr3_nt: TGCGCCAGCAGCAGGGGACACGCTAATGAAAAACTGTTTTTT; cdr3_aa: CASSRGHANEKLFF
clone_size: .; d_call: TRBD2; v_call: TRBV14; j_call: TRBJ2-7; cdr3_nt: TGTGCCAGCAGCCCTCCGGGACTAGCGGGACCCTACGAGCAGTACTTC; cdr3_aa: CASSPPGLAGPYEQYF
clone_size: .; d_call: TRBD1; v_call: TRBV2; j_call: TRBJ1-4; cdr3_nt: TGTGCCAGCAGCCGGACAGGGTATGATGAAAAACTGTTTTTT; cdr3_aa: CASSRTGYDEKLFF
clone_size: .; d_call: TRBD1; v_call: TRBV2; j_call: TRBJ2-1; cdr3_nt: TGTGCCAGCAGTGAATCCAGGGGGTGGGCGGATCACTCCTACAATGAGCAGTTCTTC; cdr3_aa: CASSESRGWADHSYNEQFF
clone_size: few; d_call: TRBD2; v_call: TRBV9; j_call: TRBJ2-1; cdr3_nt: TGTGCCAGCAGCGCCCGGACTAGCGGGAATGAGCAGTTCTTC; cdr3_aa: CASSARTSGNEQFF
clone_size: .; d_call: .; v_call: TRBV7-2; j_call: TRBJ1-2; cdr3_nt: TGTGCCAGCAGCCCCGGACGTGGCTACACCTTC; cdr3_aa: CASSPGRGYTF
clone_size: .; d_call: .; v_call: TRBV10-3; j_call: TRBJ2-1; cdr3_nt: TGTGCCATCAGTGAGCCGGGACAAAAATCGAATGAGCAGTTCTTC; cdr3_aa: CAISEPGQKSNEQFF
clone_size: .; d_call: .; v_call: TRBV6-6; j_call: TRBJ1-2; cdr3_nt: TGTGCCAGCAGCACCGGCAGTGGCTACACCTTC; cdr3_aa: CASSTGSGYTF
clone_size: once; d_call: .; v_call: TRBV11-3; j_call: TRBJ2-7; cdr3_nt: TGTGCCAGCAGCCAAGATCGGACAACCCATCGGACAACCTACGAGCAGTACTTC; cdr3_aa: CASSQDRTTHRTTYEQYF
clone_size: .; d_call: .; v_call: TRBV19; j_call: TRBJ2-3; cdr3_nt: TGTGCCAGTACCACCACCGGGCAGAGCACAGATACGCAGTATTTT; cdr3_aa: CASTTTGQSTDTQYF
clone_size: .; d_call: .; v_call: TRBV6-1; j_call: TRBJ1-4; cdr3_nt: TGTGCCAGCAGTGTCCGGTTCGATGAAAAACTGTTTTTT; cdr3_aa: CASSVRFDEKLFF
clone_size: .; d_call: .; v_call: TRBV28; j_call: TRBJ1-2; cdr3_nt: TGTGCCAGCAGTGCCCCTTCGCAAACCTATGGCTACACCTTC; cdr3_aa: CASSAPSQTYGYTF
clone_size: .; d_call: TRBD2; v_call: TRBV29-1; j_call: TRBJ2-3; cdr3_nt: TGCAGCGGAGCTAGCGGGAGTTTTAGCACAGATACGCAGTATTTT; cdr3_aa: CSGASGSFSTDTQYF
clone_size: .; d_call: .; v_call: TRBV5-3; j_call: TRBJ1-4; cdr3_nt: TGTGCCAGGAAAGGGGCGATCCTTAATGAAAAACTGTTTTTT; cdr3_aa: CARKGAILNEKLFF
clone_size: .; d_call: .; v_call: TRBV7-8; j_call: TRBJ2-3; cdr3_nt: TGTGCCAGCAGCTTAGTGGCGGGCACAGATACGCAGTATTTT; cdr3_aa: CASSLVAGTDTQYF
clone_size: few; d_call: .; v_call: TRBV29-1; j_call: TRBJ1-2; cdr3_nt: TGCAGCGTTTCAGGGAACTATGGCTACACCTTC; cdr3_aa: CSVSGNYGYTF
clone_size: .; d_call: .; v_call: TRBV19; j_call: TRBJ2-7; cdr3_nt: TGTGCCAGTAGTTCGACATCGGAAGGGTACGAGCAGTACTTC; cdr3_aa: CASSSTSEGYEQYF
clone_size: few; d_call: .; v_call: TRBV18; j_call: TRBJ1-3; cdr3_nt: TGTGCCAGCTCAGCTTTCGACGGCAGCTCTGGAAACACCATATATTTT; cdr3_aa: CASSAFDGSSGNTIYF
clone_size: .; d_call: .; v_call: TRBV10-2; j_call: TRBJ1-1; cdr3_nt: TGCGCCAGCAGTGAGCTCTGGGGGTATGGGGGCATGAACACTGAAGCTTTCTTT; cdr3_aa: CASSELWGYGGMNTEAFF
clone_size: .; d_call: .; v_call: TRBV5-1; j_call: TRBJ1-1; cdr3_nt: TGCGCCAGCAGCTTGTTACTCCGGGGGCAGGCTGAAGCTTTCTTT; cdr3_aa: CASSLLLRGQAEAFF